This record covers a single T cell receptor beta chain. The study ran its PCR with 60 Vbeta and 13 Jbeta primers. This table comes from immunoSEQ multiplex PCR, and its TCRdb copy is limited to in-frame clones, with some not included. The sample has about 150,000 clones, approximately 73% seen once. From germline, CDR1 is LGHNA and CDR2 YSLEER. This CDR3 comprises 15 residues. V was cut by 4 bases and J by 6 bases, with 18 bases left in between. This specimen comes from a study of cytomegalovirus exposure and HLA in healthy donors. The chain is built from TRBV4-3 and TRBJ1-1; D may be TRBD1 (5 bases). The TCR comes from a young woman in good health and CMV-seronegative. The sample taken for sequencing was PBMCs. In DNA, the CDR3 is TGCGCCAGCAGCCGAGGGGAGGAAAGAACCTCTGAAGCTTTCTTT. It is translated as CASSRGEERTSEAFF.